These 31 T cell receptor beta chains originate from one sample sequenced in a study of blood T cell repertoires in COVID-19. TCRdb's table, derived via immunoSEQ multiplex PCR, lists solely in-frame clones and lacks some. The data show just over 250,000 clones, about 81% seen once. Sequencing was carried out using PBMCs or T cells enriched from blood (not recorded which). The source of these receptors is a man aged 25-40 years with acute COVID-19.

The V and J genes are TRBV7-9 and TRBJ2-4, with D perhaps matching TRBD2 (5 bases). The V gene lost 3 bases and the J gene lost 8 bases, with 5 bases spanning the gap. Germline V gene lookup returns CDR1 SEHNR and CDR2 FQNEAQ (reference sequence). The CDR3 sequence is 11 residues long. CDR3 protein: CASSLEDIQYF. In DNA, the CDR3 is TGTGCCAGCAGCTTGGAGGACATTCAGTACTTC.

This rearrangement joins TRBV6-5 to TRBJ1-2, with TRBD1 identical over 8 bases. The CDR3 totals 15 residues. Germline CDR1 and CDR2: MNHEY and SVGAGI. The junction had 10 bases not matched to a gene; V was cut back by 6 bases and J by 4 bases. The chain's CDR3 is CASRPQGAEAYGYTF. CDR3 sequence (DNA): TGTGCCAGCAGGCCCCAGGGGGCGGAAGCCTATGGCTACACCTTC.

The chain combines TRBV5-6 with TRBJ2-7, with 14 bases matching TRBD2. CDR3 size: 13 residues. With 3 bases clipped from V and 12 bases from J, the junction kept 5 bases outside the gene matches. Germline V gene sequence: CDR1 SGHDT, CDR2 YYEEEE. The CDR3 sequence: CASSYGTSGSPYV. CDR3 nucleotide sequence: TGTGCCAGCAGCTATGGGACTAGCGGGAGCCCGTACGTC.

This clone was detected a few times. The gene calls are TRBV18 and TRBJ2-3, with D possibly being TRBD2 (6 bases). The CDR3 contains 14 residues. Germline CDR1 reads KGHSH; CDR2 reads LQKENI. The V and J ends lost 4 bases and 2 bases respectively, with 10 bases between them. CDR3 protein: CASSQGLNTDTQYF. The CDR3 DNA is TGTGCCAGCTCACAGGGACTTAACACAGATACGCAGTATTTT.

This clone has just a few counts. This chain links TRBV29-1 with TRBJ1-3; unclear D gene. Germline CDR1 reads SQVTM; CDR2 reads ANQGSEA. Trimming left V 7 bases short and J 3 bases short, with 22 bases between. This CDR3 comprises 16 residues. The CDR3: CSATIELISLGNTIYF. The CDR3 DNA sequence: TGCAGCGCGACCATAGAATTAATTAGCCTTGGAAACACCATATATTTT.

This clone was recorded a few times. The J gene is TRBJ1-3, the V gene TRBV7-9, with D possibly TRBD1 on 5 matching bases. The CDR3 has 17 residues. The V gene lost 1 base and the J gene lost 1 base, with 14 bases spanning the gap. Looked up from germline, CDR1 is SEHNR and CDR2 is FQNEAQ (reference sequence). CDR3 residues: CASSLVGGAPSGNTIYF. CDR3 bases: TGTGCCAGCAGCTTAGTAGGAGGGGCGCCTTCTGGAAACACCATATATTTT.

The genes are TRBV11-2 and TRBJ2-5; no clear D. Germline V gene data show CDR1 as SGHAT and CDR2 as FQNNGV. Trimming left V 4 bases short and J 1 base short, with 13 bases between. The CDR3 runs 15 residues. CDR3 sequence reads: CASSSYRIVQETQYF. In DNA, the CDR3 is TGTGCCAGCAGCTCCTACCGTATCGTCCAAGAGACCCAGTACTTC.

This sequence joins TRBV18 and TRBJ1-1, with 7 bases lining up with TRBD1. The CDR3 runs to 15 residues. Germline V gene lookup returns CDR1 KGHSH and CDR2 LQKENI. With V trimmed by 5 bases and J by 5 bases, 11 bases remained unmatched. Here the CDR3 DNA reads TGTGCCAGCTCAATTTCAGGGGGTCGGAAGACTGAAGCTTTCTTT. Translated: CASSISGGRKTEAFF.

Notes on this clone: Other DNA sequences in the sample encode the same CDR3. This chain joins TRBV7-6 and TRBJ1-1, with D perhaps matching TRBD1 (5 bases). Trimming took 5 bases from V and 0 from J, leaving 10 bases between them. The CDR3 loop spans 14 amino acids. Germline V lookup: CDR1 SGHVS, CDR2 FNYEAQ. Here the CDR3 DNA reads TGTGCCAGCAGCCCCGGGGGGTTGAACACTGAAGCTTTCTTT. It codes for CASSPGGLNTEAFF. The full variable domain, rest sourced from reference TRBV7-6 and TRBJ1-1, is GAGVSQSPRYKVTKRGQDVALRCDPISGHVSLYWYRQALGQGPEFLTYFNYEAQQDKSGLPNDRFSAERPEGSISTLTIQRTEQRDSAMYRCASSPGGLNTEAFFGQGTRLTVV.

The chain employs TRBV28 and TRBJ1-1, with D uncertain. Germline CDR1 reads MDHEN; CDR2 reads SYDVKM. The CDR3 length is 14 residues. With 6 bases removed from V and 1 base from J, the gap between germline ends came to 12 bases. The CDR3 DNA sequence: TGTGCCAGCAGCCTCTGGGCAGCGAACACTGAAGCTTTCTTT. Translating it yields CASSLWAANTEAFF.

The V gene is TRBV5-1, the J gene TRBJ2-2; 9 positions match TRBD1. The CDR3 extends over 16 amino acids. The germline gives CDR1 SGHRS, CDR2 YFSETQ. Trimming removed 0 bases from V and 7 bases from J; junction bases left unmatched: 7. CDR3: CASSLAGTGYDGELFF. The DNA of the CDR3 is TGCGCCAGCAGCTTGGCCGGGACAGGGTATGACGGGGAGCTGTTTTTT.

The chain joins TRBV28 to TRBJ1-1; D remains ambiguous. The CDR3 sequence is 13 residues long. Germline V gene data show CDR1 as MDHEN and CDR2 as SYDVKM. V lost 2 bases and J 1 base, leaving 5 bases between the germline ends. In DNA form, the CDR3 reads TGTGCCAGCAGTTTACTCCGGAACACTGAAGCTTTCTTT. It specifies CASSLLRNTEAFF.

This clone was observed a handful of times. The chain links TRBV27 to TRBJ1-1; tentative D call: TRBD1 (6 bases). With 2 bases removed from V and 1 base from J, the gap between germline ends came to 8 bases. The V gene's germline CDR1 is MNHEY and CDR2 SMNVEV (reference sequence). This CDR3 is 14 amino acids long. CDR3 DNA sequence: TGTGCCAGCAGTTTAGGCAGGGGGAACACTGAAGCTTTCTTT. Residues: CASSLGRGNTEAFF.

The V call is TRBV24-1, the J call TRBJ1-1; 7 nucleotides align to TRBD1. This CDR3 has 15 residues. The J segment lost 1 base and the V segment lost 7 bases, leaving 8 bases of the junction unmatched. Looked up from germline, CDR1 is KGHDR and CDR2 is SFDVKD. The CDR3 here is CATREGAGGNTEAFF. The CDR3 bases are TGTGCCACCAGGGAAGGGGCAGGGGGGAACACTGAAGCTTTCTTT.

This chain connects TRBV5-4 to TRBJ1-2; 7 nucleotides agree with TRBD1. V gave up 5 bases and J gave up 6 bases; unmatched junction bases: 10. The CDR3 has 14 residues. CDR1 and CDR2 from the germline V gene are SGHNT and YYREEE (reference sequence). Here the CDR3 reads CASSQGGPGNGYTF. The CDR3 DNA reads TGTGCCAGCAGTCAGGGGGGTCCAGGAAATGGCTACACCTTC.

This sequence joins TRBV3-1 (or the pseudogene TRBV3-2) and TRBJ2-3; D perhaps matches TRBD2 (6 bases). V dropped 5 bases and J dropped 0 bases, with 18 bases sitting between them. There are 17 residues in the CDR3. Germline V gene lookup returns CDR1 LGHDT and CDR2 YNNKEL (reference sequence). DNA for the CDR3: TGTGCCAGCAGCTTTCGACCGGGACTGGCTAGCACAGATACGCAGTATTTT. This sequence encodes CASSFRPGLASTDTQYF.

This clone has just a few counts. J is TRBJ2-3 and V is TRBV4-1; no reliable D call. The V end was cut by 3 bases, the J end by 4 bases, with 8 bases between. The CDR3 length is 13 residues. Germline loops: CDR1 MGHRA, CDR2 YSYEKL. The CDR3 is CASSQTLADTQYF. The CDR3 DNA reads TGCGCCAGCAGCCAGACGCTAGCAGATACGCAGTATTTT.

The rearrangement links TRBV7-2 to TRBJ2-6, with D tentatively TRBD1 (5 bases). V was shortened by 0 bases and J by 0 bases, with 9 bases between the two germline ends. The CDR3 has 17 amino acids. Germline V lookup: CDR1 SGHTA, CDR2 FQGNSA. The CDR3 loop is CASSLARTGSGANVLTF. CDR3 DNA sequence: TGTGCCAGCAGCTTAGCGCGCACAGGCTCTGGGGCCAACGTCCTGACTTTC.

The J gene is TRBJ2-4, the V gene TRBV19, with 7 bases matching TRBD1. The J segment lost 2 bases and the V segment lost 4 bases, leaving 5 bases of the junction unmatched. The CDR3 totals 15 residues. The germline gives CDR1 LNHDA, CDR2 SQIVND (reference sequence). Written as DNA, the CDR3 is TGTGCCAGTAGTAGGGGACAGATGACCAAAAACATTCAGTACTTC. Residues: CASSRGQMTKNIQYF. The full variable domain, in which reference TRBV19 and TRBJ2-4 provide the parts outside the CDR3, is DGGITQSPKYLFRKEGQNVTLSCEQNLNHDAMYWYRQDPGQGLRLIYYSQIVNDFQKGDIAEGYSVSREKKESFPLTVTSAQKNPTAFYLCASSRGQMTKNIQYFGAGTRLSVL.

This clone was observed a few times. V is TRBV13 and J is TRBJ2-2; TRBD2 matches 8 bases. The CDR3 sequence is 14 residues long. The trim removed 5 bases at V and 8 bases at J, leaving 7 bases unmatched. The germline V gene encodes CDR1 PRHDT and CDR2 FYEKMQ (reference sequence). The CDR3 is CASSHQGLVGELFF. DNA of the CDR3: TGTGCCAGCAGCCACCAGGGACTAGTTGGGGAGCTGTTTTTT. The full variable domain, with the rest looked up from reference TRBV13 and TRBJ2-2, is AAGVIQSPRHLIKEKRETATLKCYPIPRHDTVYWYQQGPGQDPQFLISFYEKMQSDKGSIPDRFSAQQFSDYHSELNMSSLELGDSALYFCASSHQGLVGELFFGEGSRLTVL.

J is TRBJ2-1 and V is TRBV4-3, with 14 bases identical to TRBD2. V was clipped by 0 bases and J by 8 bases; unmatched bases: 3. Germline assignment: CDR1 LGHNA and CDR2 YSLEER. The CDR3 sequence is 16 residues long. The CDR3 region has the DNA TGCGCCAGCAGCCAAGAAGGGACTAGCGGGAGCTATGAGCAGTTCTTC. It encodes CASSQEGTSGSYEQFF.

The gene calls are TRBV6-4 and TRBJ2-1; TRBD2 agrees at 12 bases. Germline assignment: CDR1 MRHNA and CDR2 SNTAGT. The CDR3 length is 16 residues. Trimming cost V 5 bases and J 1 base; bases outside gene matches: 3. CDR3 sequence reads: CASSPSGGASYNEQFF. For the CDR3, the DNA is TGTGCCAGCAGTCCTAGCGGGGGGGCATCCTACAATGAGCAGTTCTTC.

The chain recombines TRBV18 with TRBJ2-3; 7 bases map to TRBD2. Germline V CDR1 and CDR2: KGHSH, LQKENI. CDR3 length: 16 residues. The trim removed 0 bases at V and 0 bases at J, leaving 3 bases unmatched. The CDR3 here is CASSPPLGGSTDTQYF. DNA of the CDR3: TGTGCCAGCTCACCACCTTTGGGGGGGAGCACAGATACGCAGTATTTT.

The V gene is TRBV7-9, the J gene TRBJ1-1; D may be TRBD1 (6 bases). Germline V CDR1 and CDR2: SEHNR, FQNEAQ (reference sequence). The CDR3 runs to 14 residues. V gave up 6 bases and J gave up 3 bases, with 14 bases separating them. In DNA form, the CDR3 reads TGTGCCAGCAGGTTACAGGGAAAGGACACTGAAGCTTTCTTT. Translated, it gives CASRLQGKDTEAFF.

Ten or more counts support this clone. The sample holds other DNA sequences that translate to the same CDR3. J is TRBJ2-3 and V is TRBV19; TRBD2 agrees at 8 bases. The germline CDR1 and CDR2 sequences are LNHDA and SQIVND (reference sequence). V shed 6 bases, J shed 5 bases, and the junction held 1 base outside the gene matches. CDR3 length equals 12 residues. The CDR3 region has the DNA TGTGCCAGTAGGCTAGCGGGAGATACGCAGTATTTT. Encoded protein: CASRLAGDTQYF.

The V call is TRBV6-5, the J call TRBJ1-2, with TRBD1 as a possible D gene (6 bases). CDR1 MNHEY and CDR2 SVGAGI come from the germline V gene. The CDR3 covers 13 residues. Trimming left V 4 bases short and J 8 bases short, with 14 bases between. Written as DNA, the CDR3 is TGTGCCAGCAGTTTTCTAACAGGGCAAGGCTACACCTTC. Its protein is CASSFLTGQGYTF.

V gene TRBV4-2 combines with J gene TRBJ2-1; 13 bases map to TRBD2. V lost 1 base, J lost 10 bases, and 1 base stayed unmatched. Germline CDR1 LGHNA, CDR2 YNFKEQ. The CDR3 is made up of 14 amino acids. The CDR3 here is CASSQGLAGGEQFF. The CDR3 DNA is TGTGCCAGCAGCCAAGGACTAGCGGGGGGCGAGCAGTTCTTC.

The chain uses TRBV3-1 (or the pseudogene TRBV3-2) and TRBJ2-1; 10 positions agree with TRBD1. V was clipped by 3 bases and J by 1 base; unmatched bases: 0. CDR1 is LGHDT and CDR2 is YNNKEL in the germline V gene (reference sequence). The CDR3 consists of 15 residues. The CDR3 DNA reads as TGTGCCAGCAGCCAGGGACAGGGGTCCTACAATGAGCAGTTCTTC. This codes for CASSQGQGSYNEQFF.

The V and J genes are TRBV12-3 or TRBV12-4 and TRBJ1-1, with a weak D call TRBD1 (6 bases). Trimming left V 5 bases short and J 3 bases short, with 7 bases between. This CDR3 has 12 residues. CDR3 sequence: CASSRQDTEAFF. The DNA of the CDR3 is TGTGCCAGCAGTCGACAGGACACTGAAGCTTTCTTT.

The V gene is TRBV29-1, the J gene TRBJ1-5; 10 bases agree with TRBD1. Looked up from germline, CDR1 is SQVTM and CDR2 is ANQGSEA. With V trimmed by 4 bases and J by 4 bases, 1 base remained unmatched. The CDR3 runs 13 residues. In DNA form, the CDR3 reads TGCAGCGTTGCGGGACAGGGGAATCAGCCCCAGCATTTT. Amino acids: CSVAGQGNQPQHF. The whole variable domain, remainder taken from reference TRBV29-1 and TRBJ1-5, is SAVISQKPSRDICQRGTSLTIQCQVDSQVTMMFWYRQQPGQSLTLIATANQGSEATYESGFVIDKFPISRPNLTFSTLTVSNMSPEDSSIYLCSVAGQGNQPQHFGDGTRLSIL.

This clone was seen a handful of times. J is TRBJ1-4 and V is TRBV19; 10 bases match TRBD1. Trimming at V came to 6 bases and at J to 8 bases, leaving 12 bases not matched to a gene. The CDR3 consists of 16 residues. Germline V gene data show CDR1 as LNHDA and CDR2 as SQIVND (reference sequence). CDR3 nucleotide sequence: TGTGCCAGTAGGAGACAGGGGGCGAACTTTTGGGAAAAACTGTTTTTT. It translates to CASRRQGANFWEKLFF.